This T cell receptor beta chain was obtained from a study of blood T cells in healthy people across ages. Sample-barcoded 5' priming and a J-beta primer mix drove a second PCR of roughly 6 to 12 cycles. TCRdb fed the 5' RACE reads into MiXCR, producing one record per CDR3 protein. Of about 1.8 million distinct CDR3 sequences in the sample, approximately 50% were seen once. The CDR3 length is 16 residues. CDR1 is SGHTA, CDR2 FQGNSA, per germline. After removal of 6 bases from V and 3 bases from J, the junction contained 8 bases not matched to a gene. In its sample, this clonotype was seen many times. Each donor gave around 9.6 milliliters of peripheral blood.

This clonotype originated in a woman in her 40s in good health. The genes are TRBV7-2 and TRBJ2-7, with TRBD2 matching 13 bases. Sequenced material: blood. CDR3 sequence reads: CASSTGLAGRLYEQYF. CDR3 DNA sequence: TGTGCCAGCAGTACGGGACTAGCGGGGCGACTCTACGAGCAGTACTTC.